This TCR beta chain was recorded in a study of blood T cells in healthy people across ages. This clonotype occurred a few times. What it binds is unknown. PCR was performed a second time for about 7 to 12 cycles using a sample-barcoded 5' primer and a J-beta primer mix. TCRdb reprocessed the 5' RACE reads via MiXCR and lists one record per CDR3 protein. This sample yields some 640,000 distinct CDR3 sequences, of which about 30% are seen a single time; around a sixth belongs to the top ten. The CDR3 length is 14 residues. V lost 1 base to trimming and J lost 3 bases; unmatched junction nucleotides: 3. The germline V gene encodes CDR1 DFQATT and CDR2 SNEGSKA (reference sequence). Notes on the study in general: Shifts in expanded clonotypes may have been confounded by donor CMV status, which was unknown. The study regarded diversity estimates from one million T cells as underestimates. It was the long-lived donors that had more naive CD4+ cells and higher diversity than aged donors.

V usage is TRBV20-1 and J usage is TRBJ1-3; TRBD1 aligns across 7 bases. This TCR was sampled from a woman of 80 years or more in good health. Source material: blood. Here the CDR3 reads CSARGQGYGNTIYF. In nucleotides, the CDR3 is TGCAGTGCTAGAGGACAGGGTTATGGAAACACCATATATTTT.